A single sample is the source of the 16 T cell receptor beta chains below, sequenced in a study of blood T cell repertoires in COVID-19. Profiling relied on immunoSEQ multiplex PCR, and the TCRdb table lists in-frame clones only, not all of them. The sample includes more than 300,000 clones, more than 70% of them seen just once. Sequences were obtained from peripheral blood. The receptor set was obtained from a woman between 65 and 79 years old with COVID-19, enrolled during active disease.

The rearrangement links TRBV24-1 to TRBJ2-3; 7 bases align to TRBD2. The length of the CDR3 is 17 residues. Germline V CDR1 and CDR2: KGHDR, SFDVKD. V gave up 0 bases and J gave up 2 bases; unmatched junction bases: 7. The CDR3 reads CATSDLSLGGDTDTQYF. CDR3 DNA sequence: TGTGCCACCAGTGATTTGAGCTTGGGAGGGGACACAGATACGCAGTATTTT.

The chain uses TRBV2 and TRBJ1-5; D possibly corresponds to TRBD1 (5 bases). CDR1 is SNHLY, CDR2 FYNNEI, per germline. With 3 bases removed from V and 2 bases from J, the gap between germline ends came to 11 bases. The CDR3 is made up of 15 amino acids. The CDR3 sequence: CASSDFGRGNQPQHF. CDR3 DNA sequence: TGTGCCAGCAGTGATTTCGGCAGGGGCAATCAGCCCCAGCATTTT. The whole variable domain, remainder taken from reference TRBV2 and TRBJ1-5, is EPEVTQTPSHQVTQMGQEVILRCVPISNHLYFYWYRQILGQKVEFLVSFYNNEISEKSEIFDDQFSVERPDGSNFTLKIRSTKLEDSAMYFCASSDFGRGNQPQHFGDGTRLSIL.

The chain recombines TRBV6-5 with TRBJ2-5; the D gene is possibly TRBD1 (6 bases). V gave up 11 bases and J gave up 5 bases, with 12 bases separating them. From germline, CDR1 is MNHEY and CDR2 SVGAGI. The CDR3 is made up of 11 amino acids. The CDR3: CASRGGETQYF. DNA of the CDR3: TGTGCCTCCAGGGGCGGGGAGACCCAGTACTTC.

The chain uses TRBV27 and TRBJ2-1; possibly TRBD2 for D (7 bases). The CDR3 sequence is 15 residues long. Trimming pared 7 bases from V and 5 bases from J, leaving 18 bases between. The V gene's germline CDR1 is MNHEY and CDR2 SMNVEV (reference sequence). The DNA for the CDR3 is TGTGCCAGCACCCGAGAGGGGGGGTACAACAATGAGCAGTTCTTC. It yields the protein CASTREGGYNNEQFF.

The rearrangement joins TRBV9 to TRBJ1-2; D not certain. The CDR3 sequence is 14 residues long. CDR1 and CDR2 (germline): SGDLS, YYNGEE. The germline V and J ends were trimmed by 3 bases and 4 bases, with 13 bases remaining between them. CDR3: CASSAGYGSYGYTF. The CDR3 coding sequence is TGTGCCAGCAGCGCCGGCTACGGGTCCTATGGCTACACCTTC.

The rearrangement joins TRBV10-3 to TRBJ1-4; 7 bases fit TRBD1. The CDR3 extends over 13 amino acids. Losses at the gene ends were 6 bases for V and 12 bases for J; bases not matched to a gene: 10. Germline CDR1 reads ENHRY; CDR2 reads SYGVKD. This CDR3 is CAISPGRQGELFF. The CDR3, as DNA: TGTGCCATCAGCCCCGGGAGACAGGGAGAACTGTTTTTT.

This clone was recorded once. V and J are TRBV2 and TRBJ1-2; 7 nucleotides line up with TRBD1. The length of the CDR3 is 14 residues. Germline V gene data show CDR1 as SNHLY and CDR2 as FYNNEI. After removal of 5 bases from V and 8 bases from J, the junction contained 11 bases not matched to a gene. CDR3 protein: CASSKQGQTGGYTF. CDR3 DNA: TGTGCCAGCAGTAAACAGGGGCAAACGGGCGGCTACACCTTC.

The gene calls are TRBV9 and TRBJ2-2, with D perhaps matching TRBD1 (6 bases). V shed 2 bases and J shed 6 bases, with 11 bases lying between them. Germline V gene data show CDR1 as SGDLS and CDR2 as YYNGEE. This CDR3 is 14 amino acids long. The CDR3 sequence is CASSVLGAAGELFF. The CDR3 bases are TGTGCCAGCAGCGTCCTGGGGGCGGCCGGGGAGCTGTTTTTT.

The V and J genes are TRBV6-2 or TRBV6-3 and TRBJ2-5, with TRBD2 matching 8 bases. CDR1 and CDR2 from the germline V gene are MNHEY and SVGEGT. CDR3 size: 13 residues. Trimming removed 5 bases from V and 5 bases from J; junction bases left unmatched: 4. The CDR3 sequence is CASSRTSMETQYF. CDR3 coding DNA: TGTGCCAGCAGTCGGACTAGCATGGAGACCCAGTACTTC.

The chain uses TRBV7-8 and TRBJ1-3; possible D gene TRBD1, 6 bases. The germline gives CDR1 SGHVS, CDR2 FQNEAQ. Trimming removed 2 bases from V and 0 bases from J, with 11 bases in between. The CDR3 has 16 residues. The CDR3 sequence is CASSLRLGGSGNTIYF. The CDR3 region has the DNA TGTGCCAGCAGCTTACGCCTAGGGGGCTCTGGAAACACCATATATTTT. Together with reference TRBV7-8 and TRBJ1-3, the CDR3 gives the full variable domain: GAGVSQSPRYKVAKRGQDVALRCDPISGHVSLFWYQQALGQGPEFLTYFQNEAQLDKSGLPSDRFFAERPEGSVSTLKIQRTQQEDSAVYLCASSLRLGGSGNTIYFGEGSWLTVV.

The rearrangement joins TRBV28 to TRBJ1-2; maybe TRBD1 (5 bases). CDR1 and CDR2 (germline): MDHEN, SYDVKM. This CDR3 is built from 15 residues. Deletions cut 7 bases from V and 5 bases from J, with 20 bases between. CDR3 sequence: CASKLSGTDSYGYTF. CDR3 bases: TGTGCCAGCAAATTAAGCGGGACGGATTCTTATGGCTACACCTTC.

The chain employs TRBV11-2 and TRBJ2-7; TRBD2 might be the D (5 bases). Germline V gives CDR1 SGHAT, CDR2 FQNNGV. The V end was cut by 1 base, the J end by 6 bases, with 10 bases between. The CDR3 runs to 13 residues. CDR3 amino acids: CASSLGAGGEQYF. The CDR3 coding sequence is TGTGCCAGCAGCTTAGGGGCCGGAGGCGAGCAGTACTTC.

This chain joins TRBV30 and TRBJ2-6, with D hard to call. The CDR3 consists of 14 residues. Trimming pared 1 base from V and 0 bases from J, leaving 4 bases between. Germline CDR1 is GTSNPN and CDR2 is SVGIG (reference sequence). In DNA form, the CDR3 reads TGTGCCTGGAGTGGCGGCTCTGGGGCCAACGTCCTGACTTTC. Its translation: CAWSGGSGANVLTF.

The chain is built from TRBV7-9 and TRBJ2-1, with a weak D call TRBD1 (6 bases). This CDR3 comprises 14 residues. Germline V gene sequence: CDR1 SEHNR, CDR2 FQNEAQ (reference sequence). The V end was cut by 5 bases, the J end by 7 bases, with 15 bases between. CDR3 sequence reads: CASSPGTSRNEQFF. Written as DNA, the CDR3 is TGTGCCAGCAGCCCCGGGACAAGCAGGAATGAGCAGTTCTTC. Looking up the rest from reference TRBV7-9 and TRBJ2-1 gives the full variable domain: DTGVSQNPRHKITKRGQNVTFRCDPISEHNRLYWYRQTLGQGPEFLTYFQNEAQLEKSRLLSDRFSAERPKGSFSTLEIQRTEQGDSAMYLCASSPGTSRNEQFFGPGTRLTVL.

The V call is TRBV6-5, the J call TRBJ2-7, with 7 bases that match TRBD2. The CDR3 consists of 14 residues. J was trimmed by 1 base and V by 8 bases; bases with no gene match: 8. Germline CDR1 MNHEY, CDR2 SVGAGI. CDR3 sequence: CASAGTSVSYEQYF. The CDR3 DNA is TGTGCCAGCGCCGGAACTAGCGTTTCCTACGAGCAGTACTTC.

This sequence joins TRBV5-1 and TRBJ1-3; unclear D gene. CDR3 length: 14 amino acids. Trimming stripped 4 bases from V and 8 bases from J, with 16 bases between. Germline V lookup: CDR1 SGHRS, CDR2 YFSETQ. The CDR3 DNA reads as TGCGCCAGCAGCCCGGGCGGAGGGTCAGACACCATATATTTT. Its protein product is CASSPGGGSDTIYF.